This T cell receptor (beta chain) emerged from a study of spatial heterogeneity in lung cancer. Background on the study: The count of detected beta-chain sequences consistently exceeded that of alpha-chain sequences.

Findings of the study overall: In tumors, expanded intratumoral alpha and beta TCR counts tracked mutation counts.

Of note for this clonotype: Its antigen is unidentified.

TCRdb re-called the 5' RACE reads through MiXCR, storing one row per CDR3 protein. The sample lists about 100,000 distinct CDR3 sequences; 4% to 4.5% were seen once. This CDR3 has 15 amino acids. V lost 5 bases, J lost 6 bases, and 7 bases stayed unmatched. CDR1 and CDR2 from the germline V gene are SGHTA and FQGNSA. Described time point: sample taken at primary tumor resection. The input material, whole RNA from tumor, nontumor lung or frozen PBMC, was sequenced unsorted. This TCR came from a male donor with early-stage non-small cell lung cancer. The V call is TRBV7-2, the J call TRBJ2-1; 10 bases fit TRBD1. The sequencing here drew on lung tumor tissue, taken at surgery. DNA for the CDR3: TGTGCCAGCAGCAAAGGACAGGGGGGAATCAATGAGCAGTTCTTC. Encoded protein: CASSKGQGGINEQFF.